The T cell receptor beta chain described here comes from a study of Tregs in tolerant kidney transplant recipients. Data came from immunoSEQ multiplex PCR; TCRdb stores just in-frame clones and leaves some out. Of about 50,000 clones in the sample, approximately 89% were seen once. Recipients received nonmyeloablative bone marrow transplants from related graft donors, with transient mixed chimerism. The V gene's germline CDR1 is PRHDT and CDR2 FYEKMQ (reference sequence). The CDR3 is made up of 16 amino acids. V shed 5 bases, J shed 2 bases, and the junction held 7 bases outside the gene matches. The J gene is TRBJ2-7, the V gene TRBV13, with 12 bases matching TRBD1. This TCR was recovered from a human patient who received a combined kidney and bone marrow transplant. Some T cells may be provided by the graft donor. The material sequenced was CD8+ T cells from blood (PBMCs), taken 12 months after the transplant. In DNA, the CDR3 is TGTGCCAGCAGCACCGGGGACAGGGGGCGCACCTACGAGCAGTACTTC. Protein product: CASSTGDRGRTYEQYF.